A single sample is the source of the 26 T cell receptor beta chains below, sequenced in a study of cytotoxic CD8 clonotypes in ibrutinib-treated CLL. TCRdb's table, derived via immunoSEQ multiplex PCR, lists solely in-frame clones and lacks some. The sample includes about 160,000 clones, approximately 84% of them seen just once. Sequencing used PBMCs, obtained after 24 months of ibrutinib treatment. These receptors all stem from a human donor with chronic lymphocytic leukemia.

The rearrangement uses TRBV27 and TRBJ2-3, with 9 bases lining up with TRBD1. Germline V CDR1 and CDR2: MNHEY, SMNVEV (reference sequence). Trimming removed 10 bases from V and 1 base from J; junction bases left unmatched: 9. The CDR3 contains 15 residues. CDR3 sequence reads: CATGRGDRGTDTQYF. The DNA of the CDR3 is TGTGCCACCGGTCGGGGGGACAGGGGCACAGATACGCAGTATTTT.

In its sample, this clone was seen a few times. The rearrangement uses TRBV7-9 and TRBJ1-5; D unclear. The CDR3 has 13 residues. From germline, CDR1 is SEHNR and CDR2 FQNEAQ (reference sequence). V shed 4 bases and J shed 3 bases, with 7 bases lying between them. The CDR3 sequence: CASSSKANQPQHF. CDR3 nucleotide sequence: TGTGCCAGCAGCTCCAAGGCCAATCAGCCCCAGCATTTT.

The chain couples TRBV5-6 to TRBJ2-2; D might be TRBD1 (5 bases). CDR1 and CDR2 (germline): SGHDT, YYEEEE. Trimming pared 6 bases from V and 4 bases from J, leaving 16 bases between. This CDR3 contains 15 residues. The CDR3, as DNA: TGTGCCAGCACCTCTACAGGAGACAGCACCGGGGAGCTGTTTTTT. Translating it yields CASTSTGDSTGELFF.

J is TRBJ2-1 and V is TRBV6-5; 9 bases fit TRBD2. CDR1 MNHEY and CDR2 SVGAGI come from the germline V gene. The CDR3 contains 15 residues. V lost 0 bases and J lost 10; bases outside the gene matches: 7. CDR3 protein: CASSYSGASGIEQFF. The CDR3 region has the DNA TGTGCCAGCAGTTACTCTGGGGCTAGCGGGATCGAGCAGTTCTTC.

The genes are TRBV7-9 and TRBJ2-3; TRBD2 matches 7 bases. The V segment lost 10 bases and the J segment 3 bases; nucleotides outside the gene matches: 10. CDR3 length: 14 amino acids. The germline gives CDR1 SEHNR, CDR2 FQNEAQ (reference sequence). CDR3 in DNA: TGTGCCACCTCGACTAGCTGGGGGACAGATACGCAGTATTTT. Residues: CATSTSWGTDTQYF.

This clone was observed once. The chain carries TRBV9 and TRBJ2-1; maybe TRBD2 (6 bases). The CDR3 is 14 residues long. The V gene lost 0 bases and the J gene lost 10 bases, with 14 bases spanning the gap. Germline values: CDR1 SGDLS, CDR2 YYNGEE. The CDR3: CASSVVSSAPEQFF. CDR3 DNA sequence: TGTGCCAGCAGCGTAGTATCTAGCGCCCCGGAGCAGTTCTTC.

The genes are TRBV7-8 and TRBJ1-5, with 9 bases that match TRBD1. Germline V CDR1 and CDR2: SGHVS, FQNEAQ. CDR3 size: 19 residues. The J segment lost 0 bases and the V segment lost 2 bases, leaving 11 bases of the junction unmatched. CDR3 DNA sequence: TGTGCCAGCAGCTTAAACCGGGACAGGGCAGGGTATAGCAATCAGCCCCAGCATTTT. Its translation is CASSLNRDRAGYSNQPQHF.

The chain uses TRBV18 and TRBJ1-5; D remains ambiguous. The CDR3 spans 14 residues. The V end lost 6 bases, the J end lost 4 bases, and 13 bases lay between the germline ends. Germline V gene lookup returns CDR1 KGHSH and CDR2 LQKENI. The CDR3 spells CASSRPGGNQPQHF. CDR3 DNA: TGTGCCAGCTCCCGGCCTGGAGGAAATCAGCCCCAGCATTTT.

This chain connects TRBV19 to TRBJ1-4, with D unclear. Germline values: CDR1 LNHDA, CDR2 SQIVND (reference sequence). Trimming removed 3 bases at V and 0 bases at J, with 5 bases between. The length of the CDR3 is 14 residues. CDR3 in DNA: TGTGCCAGTAGTATGGAATCAACTAATGAAAAACTGTTTTTT. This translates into CASSMESTNEKLFF.

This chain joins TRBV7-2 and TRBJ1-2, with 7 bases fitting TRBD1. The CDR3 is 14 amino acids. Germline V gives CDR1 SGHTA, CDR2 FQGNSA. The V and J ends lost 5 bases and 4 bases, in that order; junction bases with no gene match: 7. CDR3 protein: CASSRSQGLYGYTF. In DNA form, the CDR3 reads TGTGCCAGCAGCCGATCACAGGGGCTCTATGGCTACACCTTC.

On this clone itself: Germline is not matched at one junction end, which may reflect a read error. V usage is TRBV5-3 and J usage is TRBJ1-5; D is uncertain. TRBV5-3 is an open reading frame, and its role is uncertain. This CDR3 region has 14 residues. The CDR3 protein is CASSSAYDRGPQHF. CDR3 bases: TGTGCCAGCAGCTCCGCGTACGACCGGGGGCCCCAGCATTTT.

The CDR3 here is CASSPQGGKGDTQYF. The DNA of the CDR3 is TGTGCCAGCAGCCCACAAGGGGGCAAGGGAGATACGCAGTATTTT. This chain connects TRBV9 to TRBJ2-3, with TRBD1 matching over 7 bases. V lost 4 bases to trimming and J lost 5 bases; unmatched junction nucleotides: 10. The CDR3 covers 15 residues. Germline V gene sequence: CDR1 SGDLS, CDR2 YYNGEE.

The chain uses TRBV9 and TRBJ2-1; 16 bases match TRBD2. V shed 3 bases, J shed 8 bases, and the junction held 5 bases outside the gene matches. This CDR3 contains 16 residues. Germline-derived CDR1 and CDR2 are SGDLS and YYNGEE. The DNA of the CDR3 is TGTGCCAGCAGCGAGGGGACTAGCGGGGGGGCCGATGAGCAGTTCTTC. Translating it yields CASSEGTSGGADEQFF. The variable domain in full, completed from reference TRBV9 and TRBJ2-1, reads DSGVTQTPKHLITATGQRVTLRCSPRSGDLSVYWYQQSLDQGLQFLIQYYNGEERAKGNILERFSAQQFPDLHSELNLSSLELGDSALYFCASSEGTSGGADEQFFGPGTRLTVL.

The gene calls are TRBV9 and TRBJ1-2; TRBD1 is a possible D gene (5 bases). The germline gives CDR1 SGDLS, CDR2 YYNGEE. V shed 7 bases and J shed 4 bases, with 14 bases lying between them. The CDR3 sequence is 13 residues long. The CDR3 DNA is TGTGCCAGCCGGGGGATCGGGTTCTATGGCTACACCTTC. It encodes CASRGIGFYGYTF.

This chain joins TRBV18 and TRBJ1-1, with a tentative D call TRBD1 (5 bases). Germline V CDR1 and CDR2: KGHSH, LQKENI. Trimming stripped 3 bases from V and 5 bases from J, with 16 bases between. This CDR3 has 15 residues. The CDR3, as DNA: TGTGCCAGCTCACCGCCGTTGGGGCGAGGGACTGAAGCTTTCTTT. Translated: CASSPPLGRGTEAFF.

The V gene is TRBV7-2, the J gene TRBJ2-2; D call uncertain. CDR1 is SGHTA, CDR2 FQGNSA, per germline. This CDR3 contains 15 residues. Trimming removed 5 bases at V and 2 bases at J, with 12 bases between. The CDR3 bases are TGTGCCAGCAGCCCCGCGAGCGCCAACACCGGGGAGCTGTTTTTT. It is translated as CASSPASANTGELFF. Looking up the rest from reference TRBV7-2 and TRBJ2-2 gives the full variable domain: GAGVSQSPSNKVTEKGKDVELRCDPISGHTALYWYRQSLGQGLEFLIYFQGNSAPDKSGLPSDRFSAERTGGSVSTLTIQRTQQEDSAVYLCASSPASANTGELFFGEGSRLTVL.

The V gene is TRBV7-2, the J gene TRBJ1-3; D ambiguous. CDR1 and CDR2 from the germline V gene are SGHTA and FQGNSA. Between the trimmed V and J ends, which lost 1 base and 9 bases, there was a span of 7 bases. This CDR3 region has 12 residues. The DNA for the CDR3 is TGTGCCAGCAGCTTAGTCCTCCCCACCATATATTTT. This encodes CASSLVLPTIYF. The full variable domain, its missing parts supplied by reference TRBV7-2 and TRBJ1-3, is GAGVSQSPSNKVTEKGKDVELRCDPISGHTALYWYRQSLGQGLEFLIYFQGNSAPDKSGLPSDRFSAERTGGSVSTLTIQRTQQEDSAVYLCASSLVLPTIYFGEGSWLTVV.

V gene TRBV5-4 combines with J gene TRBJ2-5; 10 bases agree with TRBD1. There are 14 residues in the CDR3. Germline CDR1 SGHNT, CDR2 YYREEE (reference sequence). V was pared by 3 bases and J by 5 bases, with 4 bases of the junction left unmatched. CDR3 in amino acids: CASSWGTGAETQYF. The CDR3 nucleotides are TGTGCCAGCAGCTGGGGGACAGGGGCTGAGACCCAGTACTTC.

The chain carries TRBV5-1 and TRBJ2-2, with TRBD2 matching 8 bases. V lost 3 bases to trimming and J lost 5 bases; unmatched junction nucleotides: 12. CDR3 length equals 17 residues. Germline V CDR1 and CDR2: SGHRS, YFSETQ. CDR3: CASSSRAGGAKTGELFF. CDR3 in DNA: TGCGCCAGCAGCTCGCGTGCCGGGGGGGCAAAGACCGGGGAGCTGTTTTTT.

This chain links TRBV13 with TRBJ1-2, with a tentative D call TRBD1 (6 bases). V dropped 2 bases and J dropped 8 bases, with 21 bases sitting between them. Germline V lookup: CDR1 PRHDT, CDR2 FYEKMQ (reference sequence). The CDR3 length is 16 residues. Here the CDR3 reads CASSLRFHRDSRGYTF. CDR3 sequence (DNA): TGTGCCAGCAGCTTACGGTTTCACAGGGATTCGAGGGGCTACACCTTC.

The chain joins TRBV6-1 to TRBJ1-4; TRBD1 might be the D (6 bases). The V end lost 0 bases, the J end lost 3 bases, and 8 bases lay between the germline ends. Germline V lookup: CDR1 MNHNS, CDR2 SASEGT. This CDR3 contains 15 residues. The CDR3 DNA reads TGTGCCAGCAGTGAAGCCAGGGGTTCTAATGAAAAACTGTTTTTT. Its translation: CASSEARGSNEKLFF.

CDR3 DNA: TGTGCCAGCAGTTTGGGGTACAATGAGCAGTTCTTC. Protein: CASSLGYNEQFF. This chain links TRBV28 with TRBJ2-1; D uncertain. CDR3 size: 12 residues. Germline-derived CDR1 and CDR2 are MDHEN and SYDVKM. Trimming stripped 3 bases from V and 4 bases from J, with 4 bases between.

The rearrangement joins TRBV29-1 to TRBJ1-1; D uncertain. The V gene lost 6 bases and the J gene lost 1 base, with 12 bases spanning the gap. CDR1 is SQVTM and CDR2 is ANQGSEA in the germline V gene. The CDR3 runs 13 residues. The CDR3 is CSVIRYENTEAFF. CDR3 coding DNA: TGCAGCGTGATCAGGTATGAGAACACTGAAGCTTTCTTT.

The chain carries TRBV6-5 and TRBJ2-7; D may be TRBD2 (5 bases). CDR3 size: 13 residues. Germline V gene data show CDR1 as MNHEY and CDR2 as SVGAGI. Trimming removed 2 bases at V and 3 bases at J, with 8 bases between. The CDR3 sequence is CASSYEGDYEQYF. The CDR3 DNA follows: TGTGCCAGCAGTTACGAGGGAGACTACGAGCAGTACTTC.

CDR3 amino acids: CASSHGKVETQYF. The CDR3 DNA reads TGTGCCAGCAGCCACGGGAAGGTGGAGACCCAGTACTTC. V is TRBV11-1 and J is TRBJ2-5, with D possibly being TRBD2 (5 bases). This CDR3 is built from 13 residues. Germline lookup yields CDR1 SGHAT and CDR2 FQDESV (reference sequence). The ends were cut back, 5 bases at V and 5 bases at J, with 12 bases in the middle. Filled out from reference TRBV11-1 and TRBJ2-5, the complete variable domain reads EAEVAQSPRYKITEKSQAVAFWCDPISGHATLYWYRQILGQGPELLVQFQDESVVDDSQLPKDRFSAERLKGVDSTLKIQPAELGDSAMYLCASSHGKVETQYFGPGTRLLVL.

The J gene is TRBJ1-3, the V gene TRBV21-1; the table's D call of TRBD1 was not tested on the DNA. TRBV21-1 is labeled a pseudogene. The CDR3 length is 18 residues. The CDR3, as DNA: TGTGCCAGCAGCAAAGGACGGGCAGGGGGGTTCTCTGGAAACACCATATATTTT. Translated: CASSKGRAGGFSGNTIYF.